These 16 T cell receptor beta chains were all obtained from the same sample, sequenced in a study of neoadjuvant anti-PD-1 for oral cavity cancer. Some clones are missing from TCRdb's copy, which holds only in-frame ones; the method was immunoSEQ multiplex PCR. The sample includes 15,000 to 20,000 clones, approximately 64% of them seen just once. The sequencing here drew on PBMCs, taken before nivolumab (anti-PD-1) treatment. The origin of the receptors is a person aged 40 to 85 with oral cavity squamous cell carcinoma.

The chain has TRBV10-1 and TRBJ2-2; a weak D match, TRBD2 (5 bases). CDR3 length equals 15 residues. V lost 3 bases to trimming and J lost 4 bases, with 12 bases between them. CDR1 and CDR2 from the germline V gene are WNHNN and SYGVQD (reference sequence). CDR3 DNA: TGCGCCAGCAGTGACGGCGGGCCCGGCACCGGGGAGCTGTTTTTT. This gives the protein CASSDGGPGTGELFF.

The chain couples TRBV6-6 to TRBJ2-5; D is uncertain. Trimming pared 5 bases from V and 1 base from J, leaving 11 bases between. Per the germline V gene, CDR1 is MNHNY and CDR2 is SVGAGI (reference sequence). This CDR3 comprises 14 residues. The CDR3 DNA reads as TGTGCCAGCAGTGGGCGACAATTCCAAGAGACCCAGTACTTC. This translates into CASSGRQFQETQYF.

The chain is built from TRBV11-2 and TRBJ1-2; tentatively, D is TRBD1 (5 bases). Trimming stripped 0 bases from V and 14 bases from J, with 10 bases between. Germline assignment: CDR1 SGHAT and CDR2 FQNNGV. The CDR3 is 11 amino acids. The CDR3 protein is CASSLDQGKTF. In nucleotides, the CDR3 is TGTGCCAGCAGCTTAGACCAGGGAAAGACCTTC.

CDR3: CASSLEGTRDVQYF. CDR3 DNA sequence: TGCGCCAGCAGCTTGGAAGGGACTAGAGATGTGCAGTACTTC. The chain recombines TRBV5-1 with TRBJ2-7; 8 bases fit TRBD2. This CDR3 comprises 14 residues. The V and J ends lost 0 bases and 9 bases, in that order; junction bases with no gene match: 8. The germline V gene encodes CDR1 SGHRS and CDR2 YFSETQ.

The chain combines TRBV27 with TRBJ2-7; D might be TRBD2 (5 bases). The V gene lost 4 bases and the J gene lost 2 bases, with 24 bases spanning the gap. This CDR3 has 18 amino acids. CDR1 and CDR2 from the germline V gene are MNHEY and SMNVEV (reference sequence). CDR3 coding DNA: TGTGCCAGCAGTTCCCGGCAGTTTGGTACGGGATCCCCCTACGAGCAGTACTTC. Protein sequence: CASSSRQFGTGSPYEQYF.

This clone has more than one count but fewer than ten. The V gene is TRBV30, the J gene TRBJ1-4, with D possibly being TRBD1 (6 bases). The V and J ends lost 4 bases and 6 bases respectively, with 18 bases between them. The CDR3 extends over 15 amino acids. CDR1 and CDR2 from the germline V gene are GTSNPN and SVGIG (reference sequence). CDR3: CAWTWTVSSDEKLFF. The DNA for the CDR3 is TGTGCCTGGACGTGGACAGTCAGTAGTGATGAAAAACTGTTTTTT.

The rearrangement joins TRBV4-1 to TRBJ2-6; 7 bases fit TRBD1. J gave up 2 bases and V 2 bases, and 18 bases lay outside the gene matches. The CDR3 is 21 amino acids. In germline, CDR1 is MGHRA, CDR2 YSYEKL. The CDR3 region is CASSQLPDRVKTSAGANVLTF. The CDR3 DNA sequence: TGCGCCAGCAGCCAACTACCTGACAGGGTCAAGACGTCGGCTGGGGCCAACGTCCTGACTTTC.

The chain combines TRBV19 with TRBJ2-7; D may match TRBD1 or TRBD2 (5 bases each). The CDR3 totals 13 residues. V lost 9 bases, J lost 6 bases, and 18 bases lay in between. The V gene's germline CDR1 is LNHDA and CDR2 SQIVND (reference sequence). This CDR3 is CASSGRVALEQYF. The CDR3, as DNA: TGTGCCAGCTCGGGACGGGTGGCACTCGAGCAGTACTTC.

The rearrangement uses TRBV10-3 and TRBJ1-4, with D perhaps TRBD1 (5 bases). The V gene's germline CDR1 is ENHRY and CDR2 SYGVKD. Trimming removed 0 bases from V and 4 bases from J, with 12 bases in between. The CDR3 is made up of 16 amino acids. The CDR3 DNA reads as TGTGCCATCAGTGAGTCGTTGGGCAGGGATAATGAAAAACTGTTTTTT. This gives the protein CAISESLGRDNEKLFF.

V gene TRBV6-1 combines with J gene TRBJ1-5; the D is unclear. The V and J ends lost 4 bases and 0 bases respectively, with 7 bases between them. This CDR3 has 14 amino acids. The germline V gene encodes CDR1 MNHNS and CDR2 SASEGT. The CDR3 here is CASSGSYSNQPQHF. As DNA, the CDR3 is TGTGCCAGCAGTGGGTCTTATAGCAATCAGCCCCAGCATTTT.

The rearrangement uses TRBV7-3 and TRBJ2-2; 8 bases line up with TRBD1. The CDR3 sequence is 15 residues long. Germline V gives CDR1 SGHTA, CDR2 FQGTGA. Trimming took 3 bases from V and 5 from J; bases not matched to a gene: 5. CDR3 coding DNA: TGTGCCAGCAGCTTCGGACAGGGAAGAACCGGGGAGCTGTTTTTT. Its translation is CASSFGQGRTGELFF.

About this clone: Mismatch with germline at one junction end may stem from a read error. The rearrangement uses TRBV19 and TRBJ2-7; 7 nucleotides match TRBD1. Germline assignment: CDR1 LNHDA and CDR2 SQIVND (reference sequence). The length of the CDR3 is 13 residues. CDR3 region: CASSGRQGLSWVF. For the CDR3, the DNA is TGTGCCAGTAGTGGACGACAGGGTTTATCGTGGGTCTTC.

The V and J genes are TRBV2 and TRBJ2-1; 7 bases are a match to TRBD2. This CDR3 contains 19 residues. J gave up 1 base and V 0 bases, and 12 bases lay outside the gene matches. Germline CDR1 and CDR2: SNHLY and FYNNEI. Here the CDR3 reads CASSEAQWAGVYSYNEQFF. The CDR3 DNA follows: TGTGCCAGCAGTGAAGCTCAGTGGGCGGGAGTCTATTCCTACAATGAGCAGTTCTTC.

This clone was picked up a small number of times. This chain connects TRBV7-3 to TRBJ2-2; TRBD1 might be the D (6 bases). V was trimmed by 4 bases and J by 5 bases, leaving 11 bases between them. The CDR3 runs to 14 residues. Germline V gene sequence: CDR1 SGHTA, CDR2 FQGTGA. CDR3 sequence reads: CASSSGQTTGELFF. In DNA form, the CDR3 reads TGTGCCAGCAGCTCTGGACAGACTACCGGGGAGCTGTTTTTT.

This clone was counted a few times. This sequence joins TRBV5-6 and TRBJ2-7, with 7 nucleotides matching TRBD1. The CDR3 is made up of 13 amino acids. The germline V gene has CDR1 SGHDT and CDR2 YYEEEE. The V gene end was trimmed by 3 bases and the J gene end by 3 bases; junction bases not matched to a gene: 3. CDR3 bases: TGTGCCAGCAGCTCGGGACAGTTCTACGAGCAGTACTTC. It specifies CASSSGQFYEQYF.

This clone showed up just once. This chain links TRBV4-2 with TRBJ2-3, with a tentative D call TRBD1 (5 bases). The CDR3 runs 13 residues. The V gene's germline CDR1 is LGHNA and CDR2 YNFKEQ. The V and J ends lost 2 bases and 6 bases respectively, with 9 bases between them. CDR3 coding DNA: TGTGCCAGCAGCCAAAGGGGATTGGATACGCAGTATTTT. Its protein is CASSQRGLDTQYF.